The clone carrying this T cell receptor (beta chain) came up a few times. Sequencing libraries for TCR beta were prepared with iRepertoire HTBI primers and Arm-PCR of CDR3 regions. Original handling: Across all samples, more than 60 TRBV segments and 14 TRBJ segments were identified. TCRdb analysed the multiplex PCR reads with MiXCR anew, one entry per CDR3 protein. TCRdb's processing, not the authors' own work, is the source of the V and J calls. Seen here are 300,000 to 400,000 distinct CDR3 sequences, about 19% observed once, and the top ten hold just under 30%. Unmatched junction bases numbered 5, after V lost 8 bases and J lost 1 base. The germline CDR1 and CDR2 sequences are MNHEY and SMNVEV (reference sequence). The CDR3 sequence is 14 residues long. These data are taken from a study of regulatory T cells in long-lasting Graves disease. On the study more broadly: Persistence in Graves' disease required over 5 years of antithyroid drugs plus positive TSH receptor antibodies.

Described time point: persistent/refractory GD, antithyroid drugs over 5 years with positive TRAb. Following extraction of RNA from PBMCs, that RNA was used to make the TCR library. The authors diagnosed Graves' disease using American Thyroid Association guidelines. This specimen was peripheral blood mononuclear cells (PBMCs), taken when the disease was refractory, from a patient treated with antithyroid drugs. The V call is TRBV27, the J call TRBJ1-5, with TRBD1 identical over 7 bases. The TCR comes from a female donor with Graves disease. The CDR3: CASGNRGSNQPQHF. In nucleotides, the CDR3 is TGTGCCAGCGGGAACAGGGGAAGCAATCAGCCCCAGCATTTT.